This T cell receptor beta chain was captured in a study of shared clonotypes between healthy human individuals. All donors were healthy HIV-negative adults lacking recent acute infections or vaccinations. Clones were read by immunoSEQ multiplex PCR, and TCRdb kept only the in-frame ones, dropping some. The sample consists of about 2.4 million clones, under 95% of them appearing once. The length of the CDR3 is 15 residues. The V gene end was trimmed by 6 bases and the J gene end by 4 bases; junction bases not matched to a gene: 6. The germline CDR1 and CDR2 sequences are MNHEY and SVGAGI. This clonotype originated in a man younger than 35 in good health. Some clones in this sample may be carry-over from other donors' samples. The material sequenced was naive CD4+ T cells from PBMCs. Noted subset: CD45RA+ positively selected. The V and J genes are TRBV6-5 and TRBJ2-1; 10 nucleotides line up with TRBD2. This CDR3 reads CASRLLAGAYNEQFF. Written as DNA, the CDR3 is TGTGCCAGCAGACTTCTAGCGGGGGCTTACAATGAGCAGTTCTTC.